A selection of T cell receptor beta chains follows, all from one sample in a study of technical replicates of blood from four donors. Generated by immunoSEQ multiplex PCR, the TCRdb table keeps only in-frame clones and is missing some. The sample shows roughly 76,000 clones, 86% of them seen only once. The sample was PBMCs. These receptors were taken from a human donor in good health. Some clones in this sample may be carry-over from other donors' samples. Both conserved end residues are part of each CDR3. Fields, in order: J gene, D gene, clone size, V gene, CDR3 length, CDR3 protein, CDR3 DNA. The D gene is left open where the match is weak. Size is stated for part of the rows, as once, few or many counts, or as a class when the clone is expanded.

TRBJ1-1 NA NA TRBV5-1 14 CASSRDSFKGEAFF TGCGCCAGCAGCAGGGACTCCTTCAAGGGGGAAGCTTTCTTT
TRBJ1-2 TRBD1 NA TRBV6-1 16 CASSESWTGRVGGYTF TGTGCCAGCAGTGAATCCTGGACAGGGCGGGTGGGTGGCTACACCTTC
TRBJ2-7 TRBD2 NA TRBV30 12 CAWISGTYEQYF TGTGCCTGGATTAGCGGGACCTACGAGCAGTACTTC
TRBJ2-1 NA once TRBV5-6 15 CASSLGRYSYNEQFF TGTGCCAGCAGCTTGGGCAGGTACTCCTACAATGAGCAGTTCTTC
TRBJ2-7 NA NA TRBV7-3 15 CASSSKAGLLGEQYF TGTGCCAGCAGCTCAAAGGCGGGACTCTTGGGGGAGCAGTACTTC
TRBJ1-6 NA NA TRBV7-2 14 CASRDGSGISPLHF TGTGCCAGCAGGGACGGGTCGGGGATTTCACCCCTCCACTTT
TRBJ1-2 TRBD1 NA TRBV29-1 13 CSVETGDNYGYTF TGCAGCGTTGAAACAGGGGACAACTATGGCTACACCTTC
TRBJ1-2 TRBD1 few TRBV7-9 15 CASSLVGQGTYGYTF TGTGCCAGCAGCTTAGTGGGACAGGGGACCTATGGCTACACCTTC
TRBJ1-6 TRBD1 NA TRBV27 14 CASSLDRGNSPLHF TGTGCCAGCAGCTTGGACAGGGGTAATTCACCCCTCCACTTT
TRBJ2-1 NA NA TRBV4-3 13 CASSTQLDSEQFF TGCGCCAGCAGCACCCAACTAGATTCTGAGCAGTTCTTC
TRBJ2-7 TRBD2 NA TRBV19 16 CASSDAPSGGTYEQYF TGTGCCAGTAGCGATGCACCTAGCGGGGGCACTTACGAGCAGTACTTC
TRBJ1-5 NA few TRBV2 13 CASSGTGNQPQHF TGTGCCAGCAGTGGAACAGGGAATCAGCCCCAGCATTTT
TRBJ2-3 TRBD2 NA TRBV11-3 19 CASSLGLAAVTLPSDTQYF TGTGCTAGCAGCCTCGGACTAGCGGCTGTAACCCTACCCTCAGATACGCAGTATTTT
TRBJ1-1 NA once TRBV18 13 CASSPSEGTEAFF TGTGCCAGCTCACCATCCGAGGGAACTGAAGCTTTCTTT
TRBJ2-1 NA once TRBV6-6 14 CASSYSWEYNEQFF TGTGCCAGCAGTTACTCTTGGGAGTACAATGAGCAGTTCTTC
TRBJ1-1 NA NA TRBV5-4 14 CASSSGGRNTEAFF TGTGCCAGCAGCTCGGGGGGCCGCAACACTGAAGCTTTCTTT
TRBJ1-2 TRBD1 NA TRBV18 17 CASSPTVRVGQGDGYTF TGTGCCAGCTCACCAACTGTAAGGGTGGGACAGGGCGATGGCTACACCTTC
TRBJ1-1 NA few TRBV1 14 CTSSQDEGAGEAFF TGCACCAGCAGCCAAGACGAGGGGGCCGGTGAAGCTTTCTTT
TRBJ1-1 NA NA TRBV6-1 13 CASSDQANTEAFF TGTGCCAGCAGTGATCAGGCTAACACTGAAGCTTTCTTT
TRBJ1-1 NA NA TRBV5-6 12 CASSFGRTEAFF TGTGCCAGCAGCTTCGGTCGCACTGAAGCTTTCTTT
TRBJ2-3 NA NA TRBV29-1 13 CSGGQIYTDTQYF TGCAGCGGGGGACAAATCTACACAGATACGCAGTATTTT
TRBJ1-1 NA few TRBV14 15 CASSQDFGRNTEAFF TGTGCCAGCAGCCAAGATTTTGGCAGGAACACTGAAGCTTTCTTT
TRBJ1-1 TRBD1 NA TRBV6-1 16 CASSEGAGQGWTEAFF TGTGCCAGCAGTGAAGGGGCGGGACAGGGTTGGACTGAAGCTTTCTTT
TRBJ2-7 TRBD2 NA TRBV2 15 CASSEASGYSYEQYF TGTGCCAGCAGTGAGGCTAGCGGATACTCCTACGAGCAGTACTTC
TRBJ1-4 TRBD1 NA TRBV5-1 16 CASSWGTGVNNEKLFF TGCGCCAGCAGCTGGGGGACAGGGGTAAATAATGAAAAACTGTTTTTT
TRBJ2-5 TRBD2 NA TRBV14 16 CASSQDLAGALQTQYF TGTGCCAGCAGCCAAGACCTAGCGGGGGCTCTCCAGACCCAGTACTTC
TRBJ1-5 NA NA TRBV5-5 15 CASSLQGNSNQPQHF TGTGCCAGCAGCCTCCAGGGGAATAGCAATCAGCCCCAGCATTTT
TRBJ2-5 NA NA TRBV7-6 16 CASSDPDWRQMETQYF TGTGCCAGCAGCGACCCCGACTGGCGTCAGATGGAGACCCAGTACTTC
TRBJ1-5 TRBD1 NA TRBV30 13 CAWSVGTGQPQHF TGTGCCTGGAGCGTAGGGACAGGTCAGCCCCAGCATTTT
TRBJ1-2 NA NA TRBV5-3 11 CARSYNRGYTF TGTGCCAGAAGCTATAACAGGGGCTACACCTTC
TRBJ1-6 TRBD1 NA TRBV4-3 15 CASSQTDRDNSPLHF TGCGCCAGCAGCCAAACCGACAGGGATAATTCACCCCTCCACTTT
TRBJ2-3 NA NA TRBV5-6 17 CASSLTIGGRGTDTQYF TGTGCCAGCAGTTTGACAATCGGGGGGCGCGGCACAGATACGCAGTATTTT
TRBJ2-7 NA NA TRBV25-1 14 CASSESGEAYEQYF TGTGCCAGCAGTGAATCAGGGGAAGCGTACGAGCAGTACTTC
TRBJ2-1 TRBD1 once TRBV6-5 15 CASSYSGTGSTEQFF TGTGCCAGCAGTTACTCAGGGACAGGGTCTACTGAGCAGTTCTTC
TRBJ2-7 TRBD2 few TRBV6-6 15 CASRNPRTSGYEQYF TGTGCCAGCAGAAACCCCAGGACTAGCGGCTACGAGCAGTACTTC
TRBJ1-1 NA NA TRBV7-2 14 CASVTGGAGNEAFF TGTGCCAGCGTTACGGGGGGCGCGGGGAATGAAGCTTTCTTT
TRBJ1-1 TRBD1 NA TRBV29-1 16 CSVWDRGIRENTEAFF TGCAGCGTGTGGGACAGGGGGATCCGGGAGAACACTGAAGCTTTCTTT
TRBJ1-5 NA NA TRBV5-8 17 CASSLGQGALSNQPQHF TGTGCCAGCAGCTTGGGGCAGGGCGCATTGAGCAATCAGCCCCAGCATTTT
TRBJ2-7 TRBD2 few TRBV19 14 CASSSSGGAFEQYF TGTGCCAGTAGTAGTAGCGGGGGGGCCTTTGAGCAGTACTTC
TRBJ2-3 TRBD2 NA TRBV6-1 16 CASSEFSGRLTDTQYF TGTGCCAGCAGTGAATTTAGCGGGAGGCTCACAGATACGCAGTATTTT
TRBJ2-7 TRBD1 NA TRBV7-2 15 CASSHGTGRSYEQYF TGCGCCAGCAGCCACGGGACAGGTCGGTCCTACGAGCAGTACTTC
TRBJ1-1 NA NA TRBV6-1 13 CASSDPGNTEAFF TGTGCCAGCAGTGATCCGGGGAACACTGAAGCTTTCTTT
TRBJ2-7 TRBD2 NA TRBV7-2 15 CASSFLAGPTYEQYF TGTGCCAGCAGCTTCCTAGCGGGACCGACCTACGAGCAGTACTTC
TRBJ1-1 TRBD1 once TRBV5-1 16 CASSPGAGTVNTEAFF TGCGCCAGCAGCCCCGGAGCCGGGACAGTTAACACTGAAGCTTTCTTT
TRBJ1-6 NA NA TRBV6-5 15 CASSSGQIYNSPLHF TGTGCCAGCAGTTCCGGACAGATTTATAATTCACCCCTCCACTTT
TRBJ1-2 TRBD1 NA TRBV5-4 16 CASSPDRARSNYGYTF TGTGCCAGCAGCCCGGACAGGGCGCGTTCTAACTATGGCTACACCTTC
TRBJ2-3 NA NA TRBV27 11 CTSSSGGTQYF TGTACCAGCAGTTCTGGGGGGACGCAGTATTTT
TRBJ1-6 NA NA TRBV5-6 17 CASSLSTRGSYNSPLHF TGTGCCAGCAGCTTGTCGACGCGGGGTTCCTATAATTCACCCCTCCACTTT
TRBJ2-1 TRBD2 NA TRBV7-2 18 CASSLVVGRAGVRNEQFF TGTGCCAGCAGCTTAGTGGTTGGTCGGGCGGGGGTACGCAATGAGCAGTTCTTC
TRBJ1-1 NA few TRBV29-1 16 CSVETPGQRMNTEAFF TGCAGCGTTGAGACTCCGGGACAACGCATGAACACTGAAGCTTTCTTT
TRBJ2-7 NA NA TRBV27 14 CASSLDRGGYEQYF TGTGCCAGCAGTTTAGACAGGGGAGGGTACGAGCAGTACTTC
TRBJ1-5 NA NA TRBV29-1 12 CSAGDSNQPQHF TGCAGCGCCGGAGATAGCAATCAGCCCCAGCATTTT
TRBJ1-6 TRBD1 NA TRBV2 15 CASSRDRARNSPLHF TGTGCCAGCAGCCGGGACAGGGCCCGAAATTCACCCCTCCACTTT
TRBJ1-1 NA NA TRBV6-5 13 CASTQRENTEAFF TGTGCCAGCACCCAACGGGAGAACACTGAAGCTTTCTTT